This T cell receptor beta chain was sequenced during a study of cytomegalovirus exposure and HLA in healthy donors. Use of 60 Vbeta and 13 Jbeta primers characterized the PCR. Measured with immunoSEQ multiplex PCR; TCRdb has only the in-frame clones, and not every one. The repertoire holds roughly 150,000 clones, with 75% to 90% as singletons. V lost 2 bases and J 0 bases, leaving 8 bases between the germline ends. The CDR3 extends over 15 amino acids. Germline-derived CDR1 and CDR2 are SEHNR and FQNEAQ (reference sequence). The chain combines TRBV7-9 with TRBJ1-3; D remains ambiguous. The sample was PBMCs. The receptor was isolated from a male donor in good health and CMV-seronegative. The CDR3 DNA sequence: TGTGCCAGCAGCTTACGCCCGGGCTCTGGAAACACCATATATTTT. Translating gives CASSLRPGSGNTIYF. The entire variable domain, with the rest obtained from reference TRBV7-9 and TRBJ1-3, is as follows: DTGVSQNPRHKITKRGQNVTFRCDPISEHNRLYWYRQTLGQGPEFLTYFQNEAQLEKSRLLSDRFSAERPKGSFSTLEIQRTEQGDSAMYLCASSLRPGSGNTIYFGEGSWLTVV.